This T cell receptor (beta chain) was obtained from a study of molecular identifiers for immune sequencing clone quantification. TCRdb recomputed calls from the PCR reads with MiXCR, one row per CDR3 protein. The table has approximately 590,000 distinct CDR3 sequences, roughly 27% seen once. The ends were cut back, 4 bases at V and 2 bases at J, with 4 bases in the middle. Germline loops: CDR1 LNHDA, CDR2 SQIVND (reference sequence). The CDR3 is 12 residues long. Specimen: naive CD8+ T cells from blood, with Jurkat cell RNA spiked in. Subset of the sample: FACS-sorted CD8+CD4-CCR7+CD45RA+ naive T cells. This chain connects TRBV19 to TRBJ2-3; D unresolved. This receptor was identified in a human donor in good health. Some libraries in this study had Jurkat cell RNA spiked in. The CDR3 coding sequence is TGTGCCAGTAGTACAATCACAGATACGCAGTATTTT. Translated: CASSTITDTQYF.